The clone carrying this TCR beta chain has a count of ten or more. The antigen remains unidentified. The sample's time point: newly diagnosed GD, antithyroid drugs for less than 3 months. RNA extracted from PBMCs served as the sequencing template. The data originate from a study of regulatory T cells in long-lasting Graves disease. For the study at large: Duration of antithyroid drug therapy among newly diagnosed Graves' patients was under 3 months.

Sequencing libraries for TCR beta were prepared with iRepertoire HTBI primers and Arm-PCR of CDR3 regions. Authors' data handling: The samples included around 64 TRBV and some 15 TRBJ segments. TCRdb re-called the multiplex PCR reads with MiXCR, one entry per CDR3 protein. These V and J calls rely on TCRdb rather than the paper's analysis. The data show about 240,000 distinct CDR3 sequences, with 20% seen just once and about 14% held by the top ten. The CDR3 extends over 13 amino acids. The V end was cut by 6 bases, the J end by 12 bases, with 18 bases between. The germline gives CDR1 SGHTA, CDR2 FQGTGA. Findings and limits, study-wide: Persistent patients had more shared public clonotypes (around 2,800) than new patients (approximately 920). Persistent disease preferred TRBV28, TRBJ1-2 and TRBJ2-5.

The chain couples TRBV7-3 to TRBJ2-1; the D gene is possibly TRBD2 (5 bases). The sequences come from peripheral blood mononuclear cells (PBMCs), collected at new diagnosis, from a patient treated with antithyroid drugs. The sequence was obtained from a female donor with Graves disease. CDR3 protein: CASREAGSGAQFF. The CDR3 region has the DNA TGTGCCAGCAGGGAGGCCGGCAGCGGCGCGCAGTTCTTC.